Listed below are T cell receptor beta chains from one sample, sequenced in a study of T cell responses to AZD1222 COVID-19 vaccine. Clones were sequenced by immunoSEQ multiplex PCR, and TCRdb holds only the in-frame ones, with some missing. This table holds 150,000 to 200,000 clones, 80% to 90% found once. Sample: peripheral blood, taken 28 days after the second dose of the MenACWY control vaccine. All receptors derive from an adult who received the MenACWY meningococcal vaccine as a control. Each CDR3 is given with its conserved first and last residue. The D gene is left open where the match is weak. Size is omitted from some rows. Given values are once, few, many or a class for expanded clones.

cdr3_nt cdr3_aa clone_size d_call j_call v_call
TGCGCCAGCAGCCCAAGGGTTCTCGTGAACACTGAAGCTTTCTTT CASSPRVLVNTEAFF . . TRBJ1-1 TRBV4-3
TGTGCCAGCAGTCTTCCTGGGGGTTATTCACCCCTCCACTTT CASSLPGGYSPLHF . . TRBJ1-6 TRBV5-6
TGTGCCAGCAGTTTTGCGGGGTACCTCTCAGGCGAGCAGTACTTC CASSFAGYLSGEQYF . . TRBJ2-7 TRBV27
TGCAGCGTCGGAGGACAGGAGGAGGGAAACACCATATATTTT CSVGGQEEGNTIYF . TRBD1 TRBJ1-3 TRBV29-1
TGTGCCAGCAGCCAAGGGGGACAGGGGGCTGAAAAACTGTTTTTT CASSQGGQGAEKLFF . TRBD1 TRBJ1-4 TRBV7-2
TGCGCCAGCAGTGAGAAGGGTGGGCAGTATTTT CASSEKGGQYF once . TRBJ2-3 TRBV10-2
TGTGCCAGCAGCCCGACCAGGGGGCTTGATAATTCACCCCTCCACTTT CASSPTRGLDNSPLHF . TRBD1 TRBJ1-6 TRBV13
TGCGCCAGCAGCTCAACGATTGGGGCCACAGATACGCAGTATTTT CASSSTIGATDTQYF . . TRBJ2-3 TRBV5-1
TGTGCCAGCAGCCGCGGAGGGCACACCGGGGAGCTGTTTTTT CASSRGGHTGELFF . . TRBJ2-2 TRBV27
TGTGCCAGCAGTTTCCGAAGCGAGCAGTACTTC CASSFRSEQYF . . TRBJ2-7 TRBV28
TGCGCCAGCACCCGAACAGGCCGCCACCCCCCACCGACCGGGGAGCTGTTTTTT CASTRTGRHPPPTGELFF once . TRBJ2-2 TRBV23-1
TGTGCCAGCAGCTTAGAGTTAGCGCCGAAGCAGTTCTTC CASSLELAPKQFF . . TRBJ2-1 TRBV7-9
TGTGCCAGCAGTTCAACAGCCTCGTATGGCTACACCTTC CASSSTASYGYTF . . TRBJ1-2 TRBV12-3/TRBV12-4
TGTGCCCAGAACAGGGAATCTTATACCGGGGAGCTGTTTTTT CAQNRESYTGELFF once . TRBJ2-2 TRBV5-8
TGTGCCAGCAGCCCATCCGGCCCGGGACAGGGGCCCTCTTCGATATACGAGCAGTACTTC CASSPSGPGQGPSSIYEQYF . TRBD1 TRBJ2-7 TRBV14
TGTGCCAGCAGTTCCGGACAGAGTAATCAGCCCCAGCATTTT CASSSGQSNQPQHF . . TRBJ1-5 TRBV6-5
TGTGCCAGCAGTTCCTCCCAGGGGAGGTTCCTTTACGAGCAGTACTTC CASSSSQGRFLYEQYF . . TRBJ2-7 TRBV27
TGTGCCAGCTCACCATTTCCCCAAAACGGGGATGGCTACACCTTC CASSPFPQNGDGYTF . . TRBJ1-2 TRBV18
TGTGCCTGGAGAGTGATTGCAACTAATGAAAAACTGTTTTTT CAWRVIATNEKLFF . . TRBJ1-4 TRBV30
TGCGCCAGCAGCTTTATCAGGGGTTACGAGCAGTACTTC CASSFIRGYEQYF once . TRBJ2-7 TRBV5-1
TGTGCCAGCAGTGCCCGCGATCCCCGGGAGACCCAGTACTTC CASSARDPRETQYF . . TRBJ2-5 TRBV27
TGTGCCAGCAGCCTCGGCTACGAGCAGTACTTC CASSLGYEQYF . . TRBJ2-7 TRBV3-1/TRBV3-2
TGTGCCACCACTAAACTATCGGGGGGGCGGGGACAGCCCCAGCATTTT CATTKLSGGRGQPQHF . . TRBJ1-5 TRBV7-2
TGCAGTGCTAGTGGCGGGAGGGAGACCCAGTACTTC CSASGGRETQYF . TRBD2 TRBJ2-5 TRBV20-1
TGTGCCAGCATGGGGCCCACCGGGGAGCTGTTTTTT CASMGPTGELFF . . TRBJ2-2 TRBV2
TGTGCCAGCAGCTTGGAACGTACCGGGGAGCTGTTTTTT CASSLERTGELFF once . TRBJ2-2 TRBV5-6
TGTGCCAGTAGTATGGGTGGGGGTGAGCAGTTCTTC CASSMGGGEQFF . . TRBJ2-1 TRBV19
TGTGCCAGCAGTGTAGACAGGTCTGGGGCCAACGTCCTGACTTTC CASSVDRSGANVLTF . . TRBJ2-6 TRBV27
TGTGCCAGCTCCTCGAGGGGCGACGAGCAGTACTTC CASSSRGDEQYF . . TRBJ2-7 TRBV12-3/TRBV12-4
TGTGCCAGCAGCTTTGGTGAGCAGTTCTTC CASSFGEQFF . . TRBJ2-1 TRBV7-9
TGTGCCAGCAGCTTGGAAGTCGGTAGGGGGCGCGGAAACACCATATATTTT CASSLEVGRGRGNTIYF . TRBD1 TRBJ1-3 TRBV5-4
TGTGCCAGCAGATTGGGTAGGACAAGCTCCTACGAGCAGTACTTC CASRLGRTSSYEQYF . . TRBJ2-7 TRBV2
TGTGCCAGCAGTTTAGGAGGAAGGGGGGCGGCTAACTATGGCTACACCTTC CASSLGGRGAANYGYTF . . TRBJ1-2 TRBV27
TGCGCCAGCAGTGAGGGGACTAGCGGGAGGGACGGTGAGACCCAGTACTTC CASSEGTSGRDGETQYF . TRBD2 TRBJ2-5 TRBV10-2
TGTGCCAGCAGCTTATGGACGGGATCAGGGGGAGAGCAGTACTTC CASSLWTGSGGEQYF once TRBD1 TRBJ2-7 TRBV13
TGTGCCAGCAGCTTAAGACTGACAGGGGGCGCCTACGAGCAGTACTTC CASSLRLTGGAYEQYF . TRBD1 TRBJ2-7 TRBV7-2
TGTGCCAGCAGCTTATCGCGGGAAAGTACAGATACGCAGTATTTT CASSLSRESTDTQYF . . TRBJ2-3 TRBV7-3
TGTGCCAGCAGCCAAGAAGAGGCGGGGTCCTACGAGCAGTACTTC CASSQEEAGSYEQYF . . TRBJ2-7 TRBV4-2
TGCGCCAGCAGTGAGCCGATCAACCAGCCAAATGAAAAACTGTTTTTT CASSEPINQPNEKLFF . . TRBJ1-4 TRBV10-1
TGCGCCAGCAGCCAACGAGCGGCTAGCACAGATACGCAGTATTTT CASSQRAASTDTQYF . . TRBJ2-3 TRBV4-1
TGTGCCAGCAGGCCCTTAGGGGGCTACGAGCAGTACTTC CASRPLGGYEQYF . . TRBJ2-7 TRBV6-5
TGTGCCAGCTCCTCCGTGACAGAGACATACTTC CASSSVTETYF . . TRBJ2-7 TRBV28
TGTGCCAGCAGTCGGAACAGGGAAGGAGATGAAAAACTGTTTTTT CASSRNREGDEKLFF few . TRBJ1-4 TRBV6-5
TGTGCCAGCAGTTACTCGAGGGGGGTAAACACTGAAGCTTTCTTT CASSYSRGVNTEAFF . . TRBJ1-1 TRBV6-5
TGTGCCAGCAGTCGTACTGCTTACGAGCAGTACTTC CASSRTAYEQYF once . TRBJ2-7 TRBV12-3/TRBV12-4
TGTGCCAGCAGCTTAACGGTCAGTGGCTACACCTTC CASSLTVSGYTF . . TRBJ1-2 TRBV5-4
TGTGCCATCAGTGGACTAGCGGGAGCCGGAGATACGCAGTATTTT CAISGLAGAGDTQYF . TRBD2 TRBJ2-3 TRBV10-3
TGTGCCAGCAGTCGGGACAGGGCCTACGAGCAGTACTTC CASSRDRAYEQYF . TRBD1 TRBJ2-7 TRBV27
TGTGCCAGCAGGGCAGGGGGGGATGACTACAATGAGCAGTTCTTC CASRAGGDDYNEQFF . . TRBJ2-1 TRBV9
TGTGCCAGCAGTGAAGCTACCCACGAGCAGTACTTC CASSEATHEQYF . . TRBJ2-7 TRBV6-1
TGTGCCAGCAGCCAAGACAGGGGTTCCTACAATGAGCAGTTCTTC CASSQDRGSYNEQFF . . TRBJ2-1 TRBV3-1/TRBV3-2
TGTGCCAGCAGTTACTCGATGGGACGGAGCTCCTACGAGCAGTACTTC CASSYSMGRSSYEQYF . . TRBJ2-7 TRBV6-5
TGTGCCACCAGCAGAGATATTATTTCAACTAATGAAAAACTGTTTTTT CATSRDIISTNEKLFF . . TRBJ1-4 TRBV15
TGTGCCAGCAGCCCAGACGGAGGCACAGATACGCAGTATTTT CASSPDGGTDTQYF . . TRBJ2-3 TRBV7-3
TGTGCCAGCAGTCCGGGACAGGGGGGCTACGAGCAGTACTTC CASSPGQGGYEQYF once TRBD1 TRBJ2-7 TRBV28
TGTGCCAGCAGCTTAAGACAAGACCATGAGCAGTTCTTC CASSLRQDHEQFF . . TRBJ2-1 TRBV7-2
TGTGCCAGCAACCACCTTTTGACTAGCGGGGATACGCAGTATTTT CASNHLLTSGDTQYF . TRBD2 TRBJ2-3 TRBV27
TGTGCCTGGAGTGCCAGAGGAGGTTCCTTAATGACTGAAGCTTTCTTT CAWSARGGSLMTEAFF . . TRBJ1-1 TRBV30
TGCGCCAGCACACCGCAGTCTGCTACCGGGGAGCTGTTTTTT CASTPQSATGELFF . . TRBJ2-2 TRBV5-1
TGTGCCAGCAGTTGGGGAAGAGATACGCAGTATTTT CASSWGRDTQYF . . TRBJ2-3 TRBV28